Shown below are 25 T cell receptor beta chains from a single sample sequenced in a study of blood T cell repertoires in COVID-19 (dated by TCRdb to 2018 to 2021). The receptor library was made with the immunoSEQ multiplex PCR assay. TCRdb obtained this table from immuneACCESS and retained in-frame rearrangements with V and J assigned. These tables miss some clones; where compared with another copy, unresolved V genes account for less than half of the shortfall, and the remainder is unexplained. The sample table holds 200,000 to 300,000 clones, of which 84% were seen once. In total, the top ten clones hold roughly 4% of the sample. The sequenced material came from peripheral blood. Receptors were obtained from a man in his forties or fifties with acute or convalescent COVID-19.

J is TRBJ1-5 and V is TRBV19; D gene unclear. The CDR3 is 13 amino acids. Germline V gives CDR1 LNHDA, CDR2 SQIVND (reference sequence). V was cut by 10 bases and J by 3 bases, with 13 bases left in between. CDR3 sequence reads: CATMGRDNQPQHF. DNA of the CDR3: TGTGCCACCATGGGGAGGGACAATCAGCCCCAGCATTTT.

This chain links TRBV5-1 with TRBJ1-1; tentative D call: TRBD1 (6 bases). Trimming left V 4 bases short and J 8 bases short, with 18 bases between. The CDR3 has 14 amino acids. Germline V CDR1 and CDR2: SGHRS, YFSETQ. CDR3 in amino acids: CASSEGVRQSEAFF. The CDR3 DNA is TGCGCCAGCAGCGAGGGGGTTAGACAGTCCGAAGCTTTCTTT.

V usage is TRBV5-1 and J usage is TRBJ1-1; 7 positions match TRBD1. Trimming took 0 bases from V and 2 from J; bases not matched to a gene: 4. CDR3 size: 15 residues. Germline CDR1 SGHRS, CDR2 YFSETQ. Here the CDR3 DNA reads TGCGCCAGCAGCTTGGAGACAGGGAGAAACACTGAAGCTTTCTTT. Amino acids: CASSLETGRNTEAFF.

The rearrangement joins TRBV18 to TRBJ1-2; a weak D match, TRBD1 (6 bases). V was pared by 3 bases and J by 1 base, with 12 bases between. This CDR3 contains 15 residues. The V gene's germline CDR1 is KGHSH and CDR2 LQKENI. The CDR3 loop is CASSPRGADNYGYTF. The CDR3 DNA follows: TGTGCCAGCTCACCGCGGGGGGCCGATAACTATGGCTACACCTTC.

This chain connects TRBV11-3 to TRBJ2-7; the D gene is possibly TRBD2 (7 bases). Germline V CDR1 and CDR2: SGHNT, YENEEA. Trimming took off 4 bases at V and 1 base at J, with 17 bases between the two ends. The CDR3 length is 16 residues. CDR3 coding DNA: TGTGCCAGCAGCTCCGCGGTAGGGGGGGGATCCTACGAGCAGTACTTC. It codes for CASSSAVGGGSYEQYF.

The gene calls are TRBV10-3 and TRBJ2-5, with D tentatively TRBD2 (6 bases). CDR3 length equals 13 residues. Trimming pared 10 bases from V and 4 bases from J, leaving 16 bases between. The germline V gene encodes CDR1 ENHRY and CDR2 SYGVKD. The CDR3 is CATQGTRGETQYF. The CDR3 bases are TGTGCCACCCAAGGGACGCGGGGAGAGACCCAGTACTTC.

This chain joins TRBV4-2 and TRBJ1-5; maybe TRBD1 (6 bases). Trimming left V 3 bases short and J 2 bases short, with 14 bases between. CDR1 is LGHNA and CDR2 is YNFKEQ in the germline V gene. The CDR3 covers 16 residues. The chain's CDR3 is CASSQDTGLGNQPQHF. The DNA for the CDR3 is TGTGCCAGCAGCCAGGATACAGGGTTGGGCAATCAGCCCCAGCATTTT.

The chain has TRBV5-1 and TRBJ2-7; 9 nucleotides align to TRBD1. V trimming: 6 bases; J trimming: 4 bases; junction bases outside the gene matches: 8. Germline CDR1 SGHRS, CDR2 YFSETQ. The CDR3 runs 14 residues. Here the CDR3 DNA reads TGCGCCAGCACCTTACTAGGACAGGGGTACGAGCAGTACTTC. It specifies CASTLLGQGYEQYF.

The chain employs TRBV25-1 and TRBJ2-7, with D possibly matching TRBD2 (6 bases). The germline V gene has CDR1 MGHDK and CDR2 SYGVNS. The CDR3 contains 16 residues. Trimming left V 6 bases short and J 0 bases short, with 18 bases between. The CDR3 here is CASSVGGRGRSYEQYF. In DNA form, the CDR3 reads TGTGCCAGCAGCGTGGGGGGTCGGGGACGCTCCTACGAGCAGTACTTC.

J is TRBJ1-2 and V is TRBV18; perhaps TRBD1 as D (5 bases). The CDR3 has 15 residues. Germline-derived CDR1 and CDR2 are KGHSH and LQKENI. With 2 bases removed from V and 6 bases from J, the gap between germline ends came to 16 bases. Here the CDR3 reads CASSPDLSGNDGYTF. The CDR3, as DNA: TGTGCCAGCTCACCAGACTTATCAGGGAACGATGGCTACACCTTC.

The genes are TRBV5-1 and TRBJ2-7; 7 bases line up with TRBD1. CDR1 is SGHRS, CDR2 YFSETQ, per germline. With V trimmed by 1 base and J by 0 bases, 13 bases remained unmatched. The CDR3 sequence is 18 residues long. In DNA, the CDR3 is TGCGCCAGCAGCTTGATTCCGAGGACAGGTCTGAGCTCCTACGAGCAGTACTTC. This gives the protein CASSLIPRTGLSSYEQYF.

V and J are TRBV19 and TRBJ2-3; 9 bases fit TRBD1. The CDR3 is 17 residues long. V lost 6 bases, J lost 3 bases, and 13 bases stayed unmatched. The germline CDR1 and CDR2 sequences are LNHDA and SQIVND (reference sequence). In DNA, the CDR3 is TGTGCCAGTAGCGTGGAGATACAGGGGGCGCGTACAGATACGCAGTATTTT. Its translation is CASSVEIQGARTDTQYF. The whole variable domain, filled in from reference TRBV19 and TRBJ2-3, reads DGGITQSPKYLFRKEGQNVTLSCEQNLNHDAMYWYRQDPGQGLRLIYYSQIVNDFQKGDIAEGYSVSREKKESFPLTVTSAQKNPTAFYLCASSVEIQGARTDTQYFGPGTRLTVL.

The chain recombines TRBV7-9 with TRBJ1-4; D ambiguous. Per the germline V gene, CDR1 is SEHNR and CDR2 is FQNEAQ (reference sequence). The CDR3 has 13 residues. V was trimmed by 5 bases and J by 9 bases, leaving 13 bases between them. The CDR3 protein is CASSNLGRQKLFF. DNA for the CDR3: TGTGCCAGCAGCAATTTGGGGAGACAAAAACTGTTTTTT.

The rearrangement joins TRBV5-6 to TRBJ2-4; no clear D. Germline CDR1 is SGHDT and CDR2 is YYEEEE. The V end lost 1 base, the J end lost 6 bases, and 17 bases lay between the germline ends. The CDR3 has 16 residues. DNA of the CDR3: TGTGCCAGCAGCTTGTCTGTGCTCAGGCCCTCAAACATTCAGTACTTC. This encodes CASSLSVLRPSNIQYF.

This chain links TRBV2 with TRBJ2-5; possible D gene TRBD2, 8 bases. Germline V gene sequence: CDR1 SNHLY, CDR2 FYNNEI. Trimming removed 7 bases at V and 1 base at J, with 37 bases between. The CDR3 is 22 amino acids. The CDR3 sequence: CASNVPRGPGTRSLHPQETQYF. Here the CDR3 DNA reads TGTGCCAGCAATGTCCCGAGGGGGCCCGGGACTAGAAGCCTCCACCCCCAAGAGACCCAGTACTTC.

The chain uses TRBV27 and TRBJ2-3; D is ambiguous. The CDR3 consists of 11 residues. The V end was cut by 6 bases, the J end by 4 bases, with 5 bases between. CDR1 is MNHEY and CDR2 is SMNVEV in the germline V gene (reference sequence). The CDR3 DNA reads TGTGCCAGCAGGGCGGCAGATACGCAGTATTTT. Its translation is CASRAADTQYF.

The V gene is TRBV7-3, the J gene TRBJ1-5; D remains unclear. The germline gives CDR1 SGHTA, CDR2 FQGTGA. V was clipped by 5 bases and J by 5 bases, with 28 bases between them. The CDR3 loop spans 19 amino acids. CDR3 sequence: CASSRHRERETWFDQPQHF. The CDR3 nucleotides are TGTGCCAGCAGCAGGCATCGGGAAAGGGAAACGTGGTTCGATCAGCCCCAGCATTTT.

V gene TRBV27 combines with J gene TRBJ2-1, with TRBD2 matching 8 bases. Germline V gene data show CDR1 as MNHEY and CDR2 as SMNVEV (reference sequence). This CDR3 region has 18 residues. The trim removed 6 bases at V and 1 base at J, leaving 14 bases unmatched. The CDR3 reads CASSPRMASGSSYNEQFF. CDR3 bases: TGTGCCAGCAGCCCAAGGATGGCTAGCGGGTCATCCTACAATGAGCAGTTCTTC.

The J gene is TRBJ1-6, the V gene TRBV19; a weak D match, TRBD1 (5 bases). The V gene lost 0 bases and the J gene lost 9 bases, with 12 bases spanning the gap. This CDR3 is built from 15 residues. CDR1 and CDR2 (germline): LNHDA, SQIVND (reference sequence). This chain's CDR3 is CASSIEVAGPSPLHF. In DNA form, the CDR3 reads TGTGCCAGTAGTATAGAAGTGGCAGGGCCTTCACCCCTCCACTTT.

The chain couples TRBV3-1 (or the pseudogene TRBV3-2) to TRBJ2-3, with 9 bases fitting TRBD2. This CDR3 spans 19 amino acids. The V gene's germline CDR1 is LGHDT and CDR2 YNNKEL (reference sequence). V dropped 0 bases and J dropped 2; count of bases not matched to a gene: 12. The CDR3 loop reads CASSQERGGLAGLTDTQYF. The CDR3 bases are TGTGCCAGCAGCCAAGAAAGGGGTGGGCTAGCGGGGCTCACAGATACGCAGTATTTT.

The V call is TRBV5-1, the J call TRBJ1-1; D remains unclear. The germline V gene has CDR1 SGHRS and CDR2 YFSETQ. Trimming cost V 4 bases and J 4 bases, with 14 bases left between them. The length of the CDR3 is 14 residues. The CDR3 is CASSQTSGGTEAFF. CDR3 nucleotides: TGCGCCAGCAGCCAAACGTCAGGTGGCACTGAAGCTTTCTTT. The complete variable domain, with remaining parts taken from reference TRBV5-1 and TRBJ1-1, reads KAGVTQTPRYLIKTRGQQVTLSCSPISGHRSVSWYQQTPGQGLQFLFEYFSETQRNKGNFPGRFSGRQFSNSRSEMNVSTLELGDSALYLCASSQTSGGTEAFFGQGTRLTVV.

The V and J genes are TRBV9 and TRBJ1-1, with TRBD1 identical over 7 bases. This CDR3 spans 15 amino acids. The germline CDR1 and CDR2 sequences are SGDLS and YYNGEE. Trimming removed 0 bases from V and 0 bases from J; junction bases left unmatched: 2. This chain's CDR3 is CASSVEGQLNTEAFF. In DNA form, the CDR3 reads TGTGCCAGCAGCGTAGAGGGACAGCTGAACACTGAAGCTTTCTTT. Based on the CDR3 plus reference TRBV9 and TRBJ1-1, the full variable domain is DSGVTQTPKHLITATGQRVTLRCSPRSGDLSVYWYQQSLDQGLQFLIQYYNGEERAKGNILERFSAQQFPDLHSELNLSSLELGDSALYFCASSVEGQLNTEAFFGQGTRLTVV.

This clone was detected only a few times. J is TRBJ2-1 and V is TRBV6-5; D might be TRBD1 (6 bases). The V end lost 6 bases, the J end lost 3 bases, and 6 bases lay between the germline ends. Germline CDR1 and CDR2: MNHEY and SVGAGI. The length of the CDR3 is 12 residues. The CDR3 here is CASRQGYNEQFF. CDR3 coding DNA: TGTGCCAGCAGACAGGGCTACAATGAGCAGTTCTTC.

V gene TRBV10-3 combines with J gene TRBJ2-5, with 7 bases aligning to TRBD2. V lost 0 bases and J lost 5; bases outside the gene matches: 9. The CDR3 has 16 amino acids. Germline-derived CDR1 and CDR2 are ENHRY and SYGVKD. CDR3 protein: CAISESSGLGMETQYF. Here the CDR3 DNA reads TGTGCCATCAGTGAGTCATCAGGACTAGGCATGGAGACCCAGTACTTC.

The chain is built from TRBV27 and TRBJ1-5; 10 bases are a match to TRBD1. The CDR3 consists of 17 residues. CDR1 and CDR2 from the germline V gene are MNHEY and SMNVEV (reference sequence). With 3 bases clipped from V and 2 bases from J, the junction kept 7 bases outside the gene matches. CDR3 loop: CASSFGTGVSGNQPQHF. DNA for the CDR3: TGTGCCAGCAGTTTTGGGACAGGGGTTTCGGGCAATCAGCCCCAGCATTTT.